This T cell receptor beta chain was captured by sequencing in a study of cytomegalovirus exposure and HLA in healthy donors. Findings and caveats of the study: Later analysis identified a missense DCLRE1C variant that was linked to TCR beta V- and J-gene trimming. CMV serostatus stood as the only immune exposure information on hand. Accurate prediction of HLA-A and HLA-B alleles (for most subjects) was reportedly achieved from TCR beta sequences.

Trimming pared 1 base from V and 4 bases from J, leaving 7 bases between. The CDR3 length is 13 residues. Germline lookup yields CDR1 SGHAT and CDR2 FQNNGV. Note on this clone: What it binds is not known.

PCR amplification relied on 60 Vbeta primers (plus 13 Jbeta primers). Profiling relied on immunoSEQ multiplex PCR, and the TCRdb table lists in-frame clones only, not all of them. The sample contains tens of thousands of clones, around 82% of which appear only once. The sequencing sample was made of PBMCs. The source is a male donor in good health and CMV-seronegative. V usage is TRBV11-2 and J usage is TRBJ2-5; maybe TRBD2 (6 bases). The CDR3 DNA sequence: TGTGCCAGCAGCTTAGGAGCGGGAGAGACCCAGTACTTC. It encodes CASSLGAGETQYF.